These 2 T cell receptor beta chains were sequenced from one sample in a study of spatial heterogeneity in lung cancer. Each CDR3 protein is one row after TCRdb ran MiXCR on the 5' RACE reads. The sample records about 82,000 distinct CDR3 sequences, roughly an eighth being singletons. Time point reported: sample taken at primary tumor resection. The input material, whole RNA from tumor, nontumor lung or frozen PBMC, was sequenced unsorted. The sample here was PBMCs, taken at surgery. The origin of the receptors is a male donor with early-stage non-small cell lung cancer.

The V call is TRBV10-3, the J call TRBJ2-5, with D possibly matching TRBD1 (6 bases). Germline values: CDR1 ENHRY, CDR2 SYGVKD. This CDR3 contains 15 residues. Between the trimmed V and J ends, which lost 3 bases and 2 bases, there was a span of 13 bases. The CDR3 protein is CAISDTDSPQETQYF. The CDR3 bases are TGTGCCATCAGTGATACGGACAGTCCTCAAGAGACCCAGTACTTC.

This clonotype has only a few counts. The chain couples TRBV20-1 to TRBJ2-7; 10 bases map to TRBD2. This CDR3 has 16 residues. Trimming cost V 0 bases and J 7 bases; bases outside gene matches: 12. CDR1 and CDR2 from the germline V gene are DFQATT and SNEGSKA (reference sequence). CDR3 sequence (DNA): TGCAGTGCTAGAGATAGCGGGAGGCCAGGTACACCGGAGCAGTACTTC. Protein: CSARDSGRPGTPEQYF.